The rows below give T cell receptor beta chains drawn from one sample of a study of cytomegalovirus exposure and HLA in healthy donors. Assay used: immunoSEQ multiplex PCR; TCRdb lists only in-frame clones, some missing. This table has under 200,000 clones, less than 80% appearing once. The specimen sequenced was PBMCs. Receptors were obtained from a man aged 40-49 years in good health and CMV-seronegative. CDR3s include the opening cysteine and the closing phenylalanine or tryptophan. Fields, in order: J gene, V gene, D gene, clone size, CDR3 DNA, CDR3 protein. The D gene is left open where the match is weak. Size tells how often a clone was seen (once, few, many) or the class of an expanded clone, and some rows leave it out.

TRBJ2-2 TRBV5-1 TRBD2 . TGCGCCAGCAGCTGGACTAGCGGGGGGTTCGCGAACACCGGGGAGCTGTTTTTT CASSWTSGGFANTGELFF
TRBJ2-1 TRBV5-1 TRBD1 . TGCGCCAGCAGCTTAGGGGACAGGGGGAGCTACAATGAGCAGTTCTTC CASSLGDRGSYNEQFF
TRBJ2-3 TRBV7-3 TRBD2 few TGTGCCAGCAGCTTGGGCGGGGGGTTGGATACGCAGTATTTT CASSLGGGLDTQYF
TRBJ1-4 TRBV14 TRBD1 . TGTGCCAGCAGCCGAACGCCGGGACAGGCTAATGAAAAACTGTTTTTT CASSRTPGQANEKLFF
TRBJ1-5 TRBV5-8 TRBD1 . TGTGCCAGCACTCCACCCGGGACAGGGTCTTGGTCCCAGCATTTT CASTPPGTGSWSQHF
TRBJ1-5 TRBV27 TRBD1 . TGTGCCAGCAAGATCGACAGGGGTCACAATCAGCCCCAGCATTTT CASKIDRGHNQPQHF
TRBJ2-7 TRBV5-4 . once TGTGCCAGCAGCTTGGCGCTAGGTGGCCACGAGCAGTACTTC CASSLALGGHEQYF
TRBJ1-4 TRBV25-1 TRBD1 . TGTGCCAGTAACTCCGGGACAGGAGGAGAAAAACTGTTTTTT CASNSGTGGEKLFF
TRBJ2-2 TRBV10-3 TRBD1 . TGTGCCATCGGACAGGGGTTGAGCGGGGAGCTGTTTTTT CAIGQGLSGELFF
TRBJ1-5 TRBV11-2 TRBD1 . TGTGCCAGCAGCCAATCGGGGACAGGGCATCAGCCCCAGCATTTT CASSQSGTGHQPQHF
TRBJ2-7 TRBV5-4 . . TGTGCCAGCAGCTTGGTACTAGGGGGGGGGAAAGGGGAGCAGTACTTC CASSLVLGGGKGEQYF
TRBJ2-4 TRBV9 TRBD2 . TGTGCCAGCAGCGGGCCTAGCGGGGGCCAGGGGAACATTCAGTACTTC CASSGPSGGQGNIQYF
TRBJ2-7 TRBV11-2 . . TGTGCCAGCAGCTTCGGCAGGGCTTACGAGCAGTACTTC CASSFGRAYEQYF
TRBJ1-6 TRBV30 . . TGTGCCTGGAGTGTACAGGGTAATTCACCCCTCCACTTT CAWSVQGNSPLHF
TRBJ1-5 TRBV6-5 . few TGTGCCAGCAGTTACGGACAGACAAATCAGCCCCAGCATTTT CASSYGQTNQPQHF
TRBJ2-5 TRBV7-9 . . TGTGCCAGCAGCTTAGTAGCAGTAGGGAGCGAGACCCAGTACTTC CASSLVAVGSETQYF
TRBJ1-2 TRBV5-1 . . TGCGCCAGCAGCTTGGCGGCGGACTCCTATGGCTACACCTTC CASSLAADSYGYTF
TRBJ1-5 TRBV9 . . TGTGCCAGCAGCCTAGGTGAGGGTCAGCCCCAGCATTTT CASSLGEGQPQHF
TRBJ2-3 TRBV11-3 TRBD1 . TGTGCCAGCAGCTTGGGGACAGGGGGCTCAGATACGCAGTATTTT CASSLGTGGSDTQYF
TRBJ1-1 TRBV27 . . TGTGCCAGCAGTTTAGTCAGGGAGGTGAACACTGAAGCTTTCTTT CASSLVREVNTEAFF
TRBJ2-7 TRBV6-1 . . TGTGCCAGTCAGGGAAACTCCTACGAGCAGTACTTC CASQGNSYEQYF
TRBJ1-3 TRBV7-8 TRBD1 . TGTGCCAGCAGCTTCCTTGAGGGACAGGGCGGTGACACCATATATTTT CASSFLEGQGGDTIYF
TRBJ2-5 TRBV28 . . TGTGCCAGCAGTTTCCAGTCCGAGACCCAGTACTTC CASSFQSETQYF
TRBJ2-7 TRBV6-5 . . TGTGCCAGCAGTTACTCGGGCGGGGCCTCCTACGAGCAGTACTTC CASSYSGGASYEQYF
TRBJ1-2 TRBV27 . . TGTGCCAGCAGTTTCGGTGGGGCCTTAGGAGGCTACACCTTC CASSFGGALGGYTF
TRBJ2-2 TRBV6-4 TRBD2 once TGTGCCAGCAGTGAACTAGCGGGGCAAACCGGGGAGCTGTTTTTT CASSELAGQTGELFF
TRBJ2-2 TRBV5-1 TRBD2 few TGCGCCAGCCGTCGGGAAAGGGCTAGCGGGAACACCGGGGAGCTGTTTTTT CASRRERASGNTGELFF
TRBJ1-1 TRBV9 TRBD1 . TGTGCCAGCAGCGTATCGACAGGGGGCTTATTATCGAACACTGAAGCTTTCTTT CASSVSTGGLLSNTEAFF
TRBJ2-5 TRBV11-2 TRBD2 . TGTGCCAGCAGCTTAGACGGGACTAGCGGAGGTGGAGAGACCCAGTACTTC CASSLDGTSGGGETQYF
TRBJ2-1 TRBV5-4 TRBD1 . TGTGCCAGCAGTCAAAGGACAGGGCCTACAAATGAGCAGTTCTTC CASSQRTGPTNEQFF
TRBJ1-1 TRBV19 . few TGTGCCAGCCGGGCTGGAGGTGGGACTGAAGCTTTCTTT CASRAGGGTEAFF
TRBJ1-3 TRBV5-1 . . TGCGCCAGCAGCTTGGACAGAGTTGGAAACACCATATATTTT CASSLDRVGNTIYF
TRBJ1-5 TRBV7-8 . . TGTGCCAGCAGCCGGGGGGGCAATCAGCCCCAGCATTTT CASSRGGNQPQHF
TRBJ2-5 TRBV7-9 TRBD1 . TGTGCCAGCAGCCAAGGCAGGGGGCTTTTAGAGACCCAGTACTTC CASSQGRGLLETQYF
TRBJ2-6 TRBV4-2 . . TGTGCCAGCAGCCACAGGGGTTCTGGGGCCAACGTCCTGACTTTC CASSHRGSGANVLTF
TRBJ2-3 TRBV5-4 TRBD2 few TGTGCCAGCAGCTTGGTGCTAGCGGGCACAGATACGCAGTATTTT CASSLVLAGTDTQYF
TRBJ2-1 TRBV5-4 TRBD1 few TGTGCCAGCAGCCCAAGGGACAGATACAATGAGCAGTTCTTC CASSPRDRYNEQFF
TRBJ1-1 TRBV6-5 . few TGTGCCAGCAGTTACTTCCAAGGGGGAAGGACTGAAGCTTTCTTT CASSYFQGGRTEAFF
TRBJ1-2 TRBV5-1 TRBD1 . TGCGCCAGCAGCTCCGGACAGGAGACATATGGCTACACCTTC CASSSGQETYGYTF
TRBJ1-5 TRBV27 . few TGTGCCAGCAGACCCGGGAGCCTTAATCAGCCCCAGCATTTT CASRPGSLNQPQHF
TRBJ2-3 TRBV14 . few TGTGCCAGCAGCCCTTCAAGACGGACTAGCACAGATACGCAGTATTTT CASSPSRRTSTDTQYF
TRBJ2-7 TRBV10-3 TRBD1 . TGTGCCTCCGGACCCGGGACAGTATCCGACGAGCAGTACTTC CASGPGTVSDEQYF
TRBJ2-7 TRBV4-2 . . TGTGCCAGCAGCCAAGAAGGGGGGGGTGTCTCCTACGAGCAGTACTTC CASSQEGGGVSYEQYF
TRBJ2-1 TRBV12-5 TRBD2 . TGTGCTAGTGGTTTTGGACTAGCGGGGGCCGGGGAGCAGTTCTTC CASGFGLAGAGEQFF
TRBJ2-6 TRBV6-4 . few TGTGCCAGCAGTGACACGGGGGACTCTGGGGCCAACGTCCTGACTTTC CASSDTGDSGANVLTF
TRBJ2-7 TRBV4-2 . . TGTGCCAGCAGCCAATTAGCCCGCTACGAGCAGTACTTC CASSQLARYEQYF
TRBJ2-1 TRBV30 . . TGTGCCGGAATGGGTCCGGGACTCATCAATGAGCAGTTCTTC CAGMGPGLINEQFF
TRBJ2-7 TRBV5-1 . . TGCGCCAGCAGCGGAGGACAGACAAGAGGGGACGAGCAGTACTTC CASSGGQTRGDEQYF
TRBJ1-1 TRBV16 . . TGTGCCAGCAGCCAAGTGGCGAACACTGAAGCTTTCTTT CASSQVANTEAFF
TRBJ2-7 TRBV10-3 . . TGTGCCATCAGTGACACCTACGAGCAGTACTTC CAISDTYEQYF
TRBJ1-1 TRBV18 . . TGTGCCAGCTCTGGGGGGGGGACTGAAGCTTTCTTT CASSGGGTEAFF
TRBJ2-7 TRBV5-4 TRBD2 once TGTGCCAGCAGCTTGCTCGAGACTAGCGGGACTCAGTACTTC CASSLLETSGTQYF
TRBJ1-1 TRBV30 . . TGTGCCTGGAGTCCCCTTGGACCCGAACAGGCCTTT CAWSPLGPEQAF